The following is a T cell receptor (beta chain) sequence with its context. The sample belongs to a study of blood T cell repertoires in COVID-19. Here immunoSEQ multiplex PCR was the method, and the copy in TCRdb shows in-frame clones only, minus some. There are 95,000 to 150,000 clones in the sample; about 86% occur only once, and around 2.1% lies in the top ten. Germline CDR1 KGHDR, CDR2 SFDVKD. The CDR3 is 17 residues long. Trimming left V 4 bases short and J 0 bases short, with 12 bases between. Sequenced input: peripheral blood. The rearrangement uses TRBV24-1 and TRBJ2-6; D ambiguous. The TCR was taken from a woman aged 45-59 years with acute or convalescent COVID-19. CDR3 sequence reads: CATSETPQRSGANVLTF. The CDR3 DNA sequence: TGTGCCACCAGTGAAACCCCTCAGCGCTCTGGGGCCAACGTCCTGACTTTC.